A single sample gave rise to the 23 T cell receptor beta chains below, sequenced in a study of radiation and T cells in renal cell carcinoma. Using immunoSEQ multiplex PCR, the repertoire was profiled, and TCRdb retains in-frame clones only, with some absent. The data contain around 120,000 clones, about 81% of them singletons. Time point: blood 2 weeks post-SBRT. Noted treatment: 15 Gy SBRT to primary tumor, nephrectomy 4 weeks later. The sequencing used blood, collected from a patient whose treatment included radiotherapy and nephrectomy. These receptors all stem from a woman aged 60 to 75 with renal cell carcinoma.

The chain has TRBV5-1 and TRBJ2-7, with 7 bases identical to TRBD2. CDR1 is SGHRS and CDR2 is YFSETQ in the germline V gene. V was pared by 1 base and J by 5 bases, with 6 bases of the junction left unmatched. The CDR3 length is 14 residues. The CDR3 DNA follows: TGCGCCAGCAGCTTGCAGGGAGGGTTCAACGAGCAGTACTTC. This translates into CASSLQGGFNEQYF.

This clone was recorded only once. The rearrangement links TRBV6-5 to TRBJ2-5; 13 nucleotides line up with TRBD2. The CDR3 runs to 15 residues. Germline loops: CDR1 MNHEY, CDR2 SVGAGI. The V and J ends lost 6 bases and 4 bases, in that order; junction bases with no gene match: 5. The CDR3, as DNA: TGTGCCAGCAGCCTCGGACTAGCGGGGGCAGAGACCCAGTACTTC. Its translation: CASSLGLAGAETQYF.

V is TRBV4-1 and J is TRBJ1-4; TRBD1 matches at 10 bases. From germline, CDR1 is MGHRA and CDR2 YSYEKL. V lost 0 bases and J lost 5; bases outside the gene matches: 6. The CDR3 is 17 residues long. The CDR3 region is CASSQDRQGQGNEKLFF. The DNA for the CDR3 is TGCGCCAGCAGCCAAGATCGACAGGGACAGGGGAATGAAAAACTGTTTTTT.

The genes are TRBV7-9 and TRBJ2-1; 7 nucleotides match TRBD2. This CDR3 is 16 amino acids long. The V gene end was trimmed by 2 bases and the J gene end by 1 base; junction bases not matched to a gene: 5. Germline V gives CDR1 SEHNR, CDR2 FQNEAQ (reference sequence). In DNA, the CDR3 is TGTGCCAGCAGCTTACGGAGGACTAGTTCCTACAATGAGCAGTTCTTC. It encodes CASSLRRTSSYNEQFF.

J is TRBJ1-5 and V is TRBV19; D might be TRBD1 (5 bases). In germline, CDR1 is LNHDA, CDR2 SQIVND (reference sequence). The CDR3 has 15 amino acids. With 8 bases removed from V and 0 bases from J, the gap between germline ends came to 14 bases. The CDR3 spells CASGGNGFSNQPQHF. The DNA of the CDR3 is TGTGCCAGTGGGGGGAACGGGTTTAGCAATCAGCCCCAGCATTTT. The full variable domain, with the rest looked up from reference TRBV19 and TRBJ1-5, is DGGITQSPKYLFRKEGQNVTLSCEQNLNHDAMYWYRQDPGQGLRLIYYSQIVNDFQKGDIAEGYSVSREKKESFPLTVTSAQKNPTAFYLCASGGNGFSNQPQHFGDGTRLSIL.

The chain is built from TRBV29-1 and TRBJ2-7, with TRBD2 as a possible D gene (6 bases). The ends were cut back, 5 bases at V and 6 bases at J, with 11 bases in the middle. Germline V CDR1 and CDR2: SQVTM, ANQGSEA. The CDR3 loop spans 11 amino acids. The CDR3 bases are TGCAGCGTTCGGGGAGGACCCGAGCAGTACTTC. Its protein product is CSVRGGPEQYF.

This chain joins TRBV9 and TRBJ1-2; 8 bases are a match to TRBD1. Germline values: CDR1 SGDLS, CDR2 YYNGEE. V gave up 3 bases and J gave up 4 bases; unmatched junction bases: 11. The CDR3 loop spans 16 amino acids. CDR3 sequence reads: CASSAAGGVRGYGYTF. The CDR3 region has the DNA TGTGCCAGCAGCGCGGCAGGGGGCGTGCGGGGCTATGGCTACACCTTC.

The CDR3 loop is CASRGLGNEKLFF. The CDR3 DNA is TGTGCCAGTAGGGGTTTAGGTAATGAAAAACTGTTTTTT. V and J are TRBV19 and TRBJ1-4; unclear D gene. V lost 6 bases and J 4 bases, leaving 9 bases between the germline ends. The CDR3 has 13 amino acids. Per the germline V gene, CDR1 is LNHDA and CDR2 is SQIVND (reference sequence).

The chain employs TRBV5-1 and TRBJ2-5; TRBD2 aligns across 8 bases. The germline gives CDR1 SGHRS, CDR2 YFSETQ. There are 13 residues in the CDR3. V shed 4 bases, J shed 3 bases, and the junction held 2 bases outside the gene matches. CDR3 amino acids: CASSLGLEETQYF. The CDR3 nucleotides read TGCGCCAGCAGCCTGGGACTAGAAGAGACCCAGTACTTC. Full variable domain (remainder filled in from reference TRBV5-1 and TRBJ2-5): KAGVTQTPRYLIKTRGQQVTLSCSPISGHRSVSWYQQTPGQGLQFLFEYFSETQRNKGNFPGRFSGRQFSNSRSEMNVSTLELGDSALYLCASSLGLEETQYFGPGTRLLVL.

V is TRBV7-9 and J is TRBJ2-3, with D possibly being TRBD1 (5 bases). This CDR3 comprises 14 residues. From germline, CDR1 is SEHNR and CDR2 FQNEAQ (reference sequence). V lost 1 base and J 3 bases, leaving 8 bases between the germline ends. The CDR3 loop reads CASSLVPGTDTQYF. In nucleotides, the CDR3 is TGTGCCAGCAGCTTAGTCCCAGGGACAGATACGCAGTATTTT.

Only one count was recorded for this clone. The genes are TRBV27 and TRBJ2-7, with D possibly TRBD2 on 5 matching bases. Trimming pared 6 bases from V and 0 bases from J, leaving 18 bases between. Germline V gene data show CDR1 as MNHEY and CDR2 as SMNVEV (reference sequence). This CDR3 has 16 amino acids. The CDR3 bases are TGTGCCAGCAGCCTTCTCGGAACTGAGGGCTCCTACGAGCAGTACTTC. Translating gives CASSLLGTEGSYEQYF.

The V gene is TRBV5-1, the J gene TRBJ2-5; D is unresolved. Judging by the DNA end, TRBJ2-7 fits better; the J call may be wrong. In germline, CDR1 is SGHRS, CDR2 YFSETQ. This CDR3 has 14 residues. The DNA of the CDR3 is TGCGCCAGCAGCCTACAAGCGACAACCTACGAGCAGTACTTC. Residues: CASSLQATTYEQYF.

CDR3 coding DNA: TGTGCCAGCAGTTACCTGTGGGGCACTGAAGCTTTCTTT. Protein: CASSYLWGTEAFF. The V and J genes are TRBV6-6 and TRBJ1-1; D remains ambiguous. Germline V gene lookup returns CDR1 MNHNY and CDR2 SVGAGI (reference sequence). V lost 2 bases and J lost 4, with 8 bases in between. This CDR3 spans 13 amino acids.

This chain joins TRBV6-5 and TRBJ2-5; possible D gene TRBD1, 6 bases. The J call may be in error: the DNA end matches TRBJ2-7 better. Germline V gives CDR1 MNHEY, CDR2 SVGAGI. The CDR3 runs 15 residues. CDR3 protein: CASSPVQGSNYEQYF. Written as DNA, the CDR3 is TGTGCCAGCAGTCCCGTACAGGGAAGCAACTACGAGCAGTACTTC.

The chain has TRBV5-4 and TRBJ2-7, with a possible D match to TRBD2 (7 bases). The germline CDR1 and CDR2 sequences are SGHNT and YYREEE (reference sequence). V lost 4 bases and J lost 6, with 17 bases in between. The CDR3 spans 14 residues. The CDR3, as DNA: TGTGCCAGCAGCGGGGGGGGCCTCGGTTCCGAGCAGTACTTC. It yields the protein CASSGGGLGSEQYF.

The chain is built from TRBV4-1 and TRBJ1-5; 8 bases are shared with TRBD1. The trim removed 3 bases at V and 2 bases at J, leaving 6 bases unmatched. In germline, CDR1 is MGHRA, CDR2 YSYEKL. This CDR3 is 16 amino acids long. CDR3 DNA sequence: TGCGCCAGCAGCCATCTGGACAGGGAAGGCAATCAGCCCCAGCATTTT. This gives the protein CASSHLDREGNQPQHF.

The V and J genes are TRBV10-3 and TRBJ1-1; 12 bases align to TRBD1. With V trimmed by 8 bases and J by 0 bases, 4 bases remained unmatched. This CDR3 spans 15 amino acids. CDR1 and CDR2 from the germline V gene are ENHRY and SYGVKD. The CDR3 region is CAISRDRGLNTEAFF. CDR3 sequence (DNA): TGTGCCATCTCCCGGGACAGGGGGCTGAACACTGAAGCTTTCTTT.

J is TRBJ2-3 and V is TRBV19; D possibly corresponds to TRBD1 (5 bases). This CDR3 contains 15 residues. V lost 7 bases and J 5 bases, leaving 19 bases between the germline ends. The V gene's germline CDR1 is LNHDA and CDR2 SQIVND (reference sequence). CDR3 nucleotide sequence: TGTGCCAGTACCCCCCTCGCAGGGTCAATAGATACGCAGTATTTT. Its translation is CASTPLAGSIDTQYF.

The V gene is TRBV4-1, the J gene TRBJ2-5; D perhaps matches TRBD1 (7 bases). Per the germline V gene, CDR1 is MGHRA and CDR2 is YSYEKL. The ends were cut back, 1 base at V and 1 base at J, with 13 bases in the middle. This CDR3 has 16 amino acids. This chain's CDR3 is CASSQGRGQFQETQYF. DNA of the CDR3: TGCGCCAGCAGCCAAGGGCGGGGACAGTTCCAAGAGACCCAGTACTTC.

The chain couples TRBV7-9 to TRBJ2-7; D gene uncertain. The CDR3 runs 14 residues. The V gene lost 7 bases and the J gene lost 2 bases, with 15 bases spanning the gap. Germline loops: CDR1 SEHNR, CDR2 FQNEAQ (reference sequence). The CDR3 DNA follows: TGTGCCAGCACCCCTCCAGCCGGTCCCTACGAGCAGTACTTC. Protein product: CASTPPAGPYEQYF.

The chain recombines TRBV18 with TRBJ1-2; D gene uncertain. From germline, CDR1 is KGHSH and CDR2 LQKENI. Trimming shortened V by 2 bases and J by 2 bases, and 9 bases separated the two germline ends. The CDR3 totals 14 residues. The CDR3 DNA reads as TGTGCCAGCTCACCAAATCCTATGAACTATGGCTACACCTTC. Its translation: CASSPNPMNYGYTF.

About this clone: Other DNA sequences of this sample code for an identical CDR3. The rearrangement uses TRBV5-1 and TRBJ1-3, with TRBD1 matching over 8 bases. The length of the CDR3 is 15 residues. The germline gives CDR1 SGHRS, CDR2 YFSETQ. V lost 2 bases to trimming and J lost 0 bases; unmatched junction nucleotides: 1. This CDR3 reads CASSLTGGSGNTIYF. The CDR3 region has the DNA TGCGCCAGCAGCTTAACAGGGGGCTCTGGAAACACCATATATTTT. Filled out from reference TRBV5-1 and TRBJ1-3, the complete variable domain reads KAGVTQTPRYLIKTRGQQVTLSCSPISGHRSVSWYQQTPGQGLQFLFEYFSETQRNKGNFPGRFSGRQFSNSRSEMNVSTLELGDSALYLCASSLTGGSGNTIYFGEGSWLTVV.

The chain employs TRBV6-1 and TRBJ1-1, with D perhaps matching TRBD1 (5 bases). This CDR3 is built from 14 residues. Trimming pared 7 bases from V and 5 bases from J, leaving 17 bases between. The germline gives CDR1 MNHNS, CDR2 SASEGT. CDR3 protein: CASIRGGVGTEAFF. Written as DNA, the CDR3 is TGTGCCAGCATTCGGGGGGGAGTAGGGACTGAAGCTTTCTTT.